This TCR beta chain derives from a study of control samples from healthy donors and cancer patients. Germline CDR1 reads SGHRS; CDR2 reads YFSETQ. The CDR3 consists of 14 residues. V shed 0 bases and J shed 0 bases, with 6 bases lying between them. TCRdb keeps only in-frame clones here, not all; method: immunoSEQ multiplex PCR. The top ten clones hold about 10% of a sample with tens of thousands of clones, 85% to 90% of them seen once. The receptor was isolated from a woman aged 45-60 years with colorectal cancer. V usage is TRBV5-1 and J usage is TRBJ1-1, with a weak D call TRBD1 (5 bases). What was sequenced was PBMCs. The CDR3 nucleotides are TGCGCCAGCAGCTTGGTAGGGGTGAACACTGAAGCTTTCTTT. Residues: CASSLVGVNTEAFF.